The next 26 T cell receptor beta chains were all read from a single sample in a study of shared clonotypes between healthy human individuals. Assay: immunoSEQ multiplex PCR; the TCRdb copy retains only in-frame clones and omits some. There are roughly 2.4 million clones in the sample; nearly 97% occur only once, and around 0.13% lies in the top ten. The specimen was naive CD4+ T cells sorted from blood. Subset of the sample: CD45RA+ positively selected. These receptors originate from a man younger than 35 in good health.

Details on this clone: At the DNA level, this CDR3 is encoded by other sequences in the same sample as well. V gene TRBV5-1 combines with J gene TRBJ2-2; possible D gene TRBD1, 6 bases. CDR3 length: 15 residues. Trimming removed 0 bases at V and 3 bases at J, with 9 bases between. Germline V CDR1 and CDR2: SGHRS, YFSETQ. CDR3 in DNA: TGCGCCAGCAGCTTGGAAACAGGGTACACCGGGGAGCTGTTTTTT. This codes for CASSLETGYTGELFF.

V usage is TRBV5-6 and J usage is TRBJ2-7; 10 bases are shared with TRBD2. V shed 4 bases and J 4 bases; nucleotides not matched to a gene: 5. The length of the CDR3 is 14 residues. Germline V CDR1 and CDR2: SGHDT, YYEEEE. The CDR3 DNA reads TGTGCCAGCAGCAAGGGACTAGCGAGTTACGAGCAGTACTTC. Translation: CASSKGLASYEQYF.

The genes are TRBV13 and TRBJ1-3; D possibly corresponds to TRBD1 (5 bases). The CDR3 is 16 residues long. Trimming stripped 2 bases from V and 0 bases from J, with 11 bases between. From germline, CDR1 is PRHDT and CDR2 FYEKMQ (reference sequence). The CDR3 DNA reads TGTGCCAGCAGCTTAAGGGGTATCGGCTCTGGAAACACCATATATTTT. Amino acids: CASSLRGIGSGNTIYF.

The CDR3 nucleotides read TGTGCCAGCAGTGATGGGCGGGGAAGGACCGGGGAGCTGTTTTTT. It encodes CASSDGRGRTGELFF. The chain is built from TRBV25-1 and TRBJ2-2; possible D gene TRBD2, 6 bases. V lost 3 bases and J lost 5, with 13 bases in between. The CDR3 extends over 15 amino acids. The germline CDR1 and CDR2 sequences are MGHDK and SYGVNS.

This clone was recorded only once. The chain carries TRBV6-5 and TRBJ2-1; D might be TRBD2 (5 bases). The CDR3 loop spans 15 amino acids. CDR1 and CDR2 (germline): MNHEY, SVGAGI. V was cut by 4 bases and J by 4 bases, with 14 bases left in between. CDR3 region: CASSWQRTPYNEQFF. CDR3 nucleotides: TGTGCCAGCAGTTGGCAAAGGACTCCATACAATGAGCAGTTCTTC.

V gene TRBV6-5 combines with J gene TRBJ1-1; D possibly corresponds to TRBD1 (5 bases). Germline lookup yields CDR1 MNHEY and CDR2 SVGAGI. With 11 bases removed from V and 0 bases from J, the gap between germline ends came to 13 bases. The CDR3 extends over 13 amino acids. In DNA, the CDR3 is TGTGCCGTCGGGGACGTCATGAACACTGAAGCTTTCTTT. Its protein product is CAVGDVMNTEAFF.

This clone was seen just once. A read error may produce the germline difference seen at one junction end. For the CDR3, the DNA is TGTGCCTGGAGTTACCGCGGGGAAGCCACCTTC. It specifies CAWSYRGEATF. This sequence joins TRBV30 and TRBJ2-7; perhaps TRBD2 as D (6 bases). CDR3 length: 11 residues. The germline CDR1 and CDR2 sequences are GTSNPN and SVGIG (reference sequence).

This clone has at least ten counts. This chain uses TRBV5-4 with TRBJ1-2, with 7 positions matching TRBD1. The junction had 10 bases not matched to a gene; V was cut back by 4 bases and J by 4 bases. Germline CDR1 SGHNT, CDR2 YYREEE (reference sequence). This CDR3 is 15 amino acids long. The CDR3 reads CASSLWEGASYGYTF. The CDR3 DNA is TGTGCCAGCAGCCTTTGGGAGGGGGCAAGCTATGGCTACACCTTC.

The chain carries TRBV19 and TRBJ2-7, with 7 bases aligning to TRBD2. With 4 bases clipped from V and 3 bases from J, the junction kept 6 bases outside the gene matches. Germline V CDR1 and CDR2: LNHDA, SQIVND (reference sequence). The CDR3 consists of 14 residues. CDR3 coding DNA: TGTGCCAGTAGTACGGGGAGGGCGAGCTACGAGCAGTACTTC. Protein sequence: CASSTGRASYEQYF.

The chain is built from TRBV27 and TRBJ2-5; 8 nucleotides line up with TRBD1. J gave up 2 bases and V 4 bases, and 3 bases lay outside the gene matches. CDR3 size: 14 residues. From germline, CDR1 is MNHEY and CDR2 SMNVEV (reference sequence). The CDR3 is CASSWTGRQETQYF. The CDR3 DNA reads TGTGCCAGCAGTTGGACAGGGCGGCAAGAGACCCAGTACTTC.

A single count supports this clone. Other DNA sequences of this sample code for an identical CDR3. The chain recombines TRBV30 with TRBJ1-1; D is undetermined. Germline V gene lookup returns CDR1 GTSNPN and CDR2 SVGIG (reference sequence). V lost 0 bases and J lost 1, with 6 bases in between. This CDR3 has 13 residues. The DNA of the CDR3 is TGTGCCTGGAGTGTATTACCGAACACTGAAGCTTTCTTT. Its translation is CAWSVLPNTEAFF.

J is TRBJ2-2 and V is TRBV5-1; D uncertain. Germline assignment: CDR1 SGHRS and CDR2 YFSETQ. V was trimmed by 0 bases and J by 0 bases, leaving 9 bases between them. This CDR3 has 16 amino acids. The CDR3 is CASSLEFGANTGELFF. In DNA form, the CDR3 reads TGCGCCAGCAGCTTGGAATTTGGCGCGAACACCGGGGAGCTGTTTTTT. Full variable domain (outside the CDR3, taken from reference TRBV5-1 and TRBJ2-2): KAGVTQTPRYLIKTRGQQVTLSCSPISGHRSVSWYQQTPGQGLQFLFEYFSETQRNKGNFPGRFSGRQFSNSRSEMNVSTLELGDSALYLCASSLEFGANTGELFFGEGSRLTVL.

The V and J genes are TRBV28 and TRBJ2-7, with D unclear. The V gene's germline CDR1 is MDHEN and CDR2 SYDVKM. The germline V and J ends were trimmed by 4 bases and 2 bases, with 9 bases remaining between them. The length of the CDR3 is 13 residues. The CDR3 sequence is CASSYSLTYEQYF. CDR3 DNA sequence: TGTGCCAGCAGTTACTCACTTACCTACGAGCAGTACTTC.

The table lists this clone with a count of one. The chain couples TRBV5-6 to TRBJ1-4; D ambiguous. The CDR3 contains 14 residues. V shed 1 base and J shed 5 bases, with 9 bases lying between them. Germline V CDR1 and CDR2: SGHDT, YYEEEE. CDR3 bases: TGTGCCAGCAGCTTGCCGGCCGCAAATGAAAAACTGTTTTTT. Residues: CASSLPAANEKLFF.

The rearrangement links TRBV5-1 to TRBJ2-1, with 9 bases aligning to TRBD1. V lost 1 base, J lost 2 bases, and 10 bases stayed unmatched. CDR1 and CDR2 (germline): SGHRS, YFSETQ. There are 18 residues in the CDR3. CDR3 loop: CASSLWTGAMRAYNEQFF. The CDR3 DNA follows: TGCGCCAGCAGCTTGTGGACAGGGGCGATGAGGGCCTACAATGAGCAGTTCTTC.

The chain employs TRBV6-5 and TRBJ1-2; 11 positions agree with TRBD1. The V and J ends lost 4 bases and 11 bases, in that order; junction bases with no gene match: 6. The CDR3 totals 13 residues. The germline V gene has CDR1 MNHEY and CDR2 SVGAGI. The CDR3 DNA is TGTGCCAGCAGTTTTCGGACAGGGGGCACGTACACCTTC. This gives the protein CASSFRTGGTYTF.

The chain uses TRBV30 and TRBJ1-4, with 7 bases matching TRBD1. Germline V gene sequence: CDR1 GTSNPN, CDR2 SVGIG (reference sequence). The V and J ends lost 1 base and 0 bases, in that order; junction bases with no gene match: 5. The CDR3 consists of 16 residues. CDR3 in DNA: TGTGCCTGGAGTGCTACTACAGGGGCAACTAATGAAAAACTGTTTTTT. It specifies CAWSATTGATNEKLFF. The variable domain in full, with the rest retrieved from reference TRBV30 and TRBJ1-4, is SQTIHQWPATLVQPVGSPLSLECTVEGTSNPNLYWYRQAAGRGLQLLFYSVGIGQISSEVPQNLSASRPQDRQFILSSKKLLLSDSGFYLCAWSATTGATNEKLFFGSGTQLSVL.

This chain links TRBV5-1 with TRBJ2-3, with TRBD1 matching over 8 bases. The CDR3 is 18 residues long. In germline, CDR1 is SGHRS, CDR2 YFSETQ. Trimming took 0 bases from V and 0 from J; bases not matched to a gene: 9. The CDR3 coding sequence is TGCGCCAGCAGCTTGGTGACAGGGGTTCTTGTTAGCACAGATACGCAGTATTTT. This translates into CASSLVTGVLVSTDTQYF.

Of note for this clone: At the DNA level, this CDR3 is encoded by other sequences in the same sample as well. This chain joins TRBV9 and TRBJ2-2, with D uncertain. V was pared by 2 bases and J by 5 bases, with 10 bases between. CDR3 size: 14 residues. The germline V gene encodes CDR1 SGDLS and CDR2 YYNGEE. CDR3 loop: CASSVSSSTGELFF. The DNA for the CDR3 is TGTGCCAGCAGCGTTTCAAGTTCTACCGGGGAGCTGTTTTTT.

This clone was seen a single time. The chain carries TRBV6-1 and TRBJ2-5; 9 bases are a match to TRBD1. J lost 5 bases, V lost 3 bases, and 7 bases had no gene match. Germline assignment: CDR1 MNHNS and CDR2 SASEGT. This CDR3 is 15 amino acids long. The CDR3 coding sequence is TGTGCCAGCAGTGACATGACGACAGGGGGGGAGACCCAGTACTTC. Encoded protein: CASSDMTTGGETQYF.

J is TRBJ1-1 and V is TRBV10-3, with D unclear. CDR1 and CDR2 (germline): ENHRY, SYGVKD. Trimming took off 8 bases at V and 2 bases at J, with 15 bases between the two ends. This CDR3 is built from 14 residues. CDR3 amino acids: CAIREGPANTEAFF. CDR3 coding DNA: TGTGCCATCCGGGAAGGACCGGCTAACACTGAAGCTTTCTTT.

The chain links TRBV14 to TRBJ2-2; possible D gene TRBD2, 5 bases. The CDR3 is 13 amino acids. The V gene lost 1 base and the J gene lost 6 bases, with 6 bases spanning the gap. Germline V gives CDR1 SGHDN, CDR2 FVKESK. The CDR3 DNA follows: TGTGCCAGCAGCCAAGTGGAGGCCGGGGAGCTGTTTTTT. It yields the protein CASSQVEAGELFF. Supplemented by reference TRBV14 and TRBJ2-2, the full variable domain reads EAGVTQFPSHSVIEKGQTVTLRCDPISGHDNLYWYRRVMGKEIKFLLHFVKESKQDESGMPNNRFLAERTGGTYSTLKVQPAELEDSGVYFCASSQVEAGELFFGEGSRLTVL.

Notes on this clone: At one end the junction does not follow the germline gene, possibly because of a read error. V usage is TRBV7-8 and J usage is TRBJ2-7, with 11 positions matching TRBD2. The CDR3 is made up of 14 amino acids. The germline gives CDR1 SGHVS, CDR2 FQNEAQ. The DNA for the CDR3 is TGTGCCAGCAGCATAGCGGGAGGGATCTACGAGCAGTACTTC. Its protein is CASSIAGGIYEQYF.

CDR3 DNA sequence: TGCGCCAGCAGCTTGGAATTCAGGGAGACCCAGTACTTC. Its protein product is CASSLEFRETQYF. The chain joins TRBV5-1 to TRBJ2-5; D unresolved. Deletions cut 0 bases from V and 5 bases from J, with 8 bases between. The germline V gene has CDR1 SGHRS and CDR2 YFSETQ. The length of the CDR3 is 13 residues.

The chain carries TRBV7-3 and TRBJ1-1; D is unclear. Trimming removed 0 bases from V and 5 bases from J, with 10 bases in between. The CDR3 runs 14 residues. CDR1 and CDR2 (germline): SGHTA, FQGTGA. The DNA of the CDR3 is TGTGCCAGCAGCTTAACACCTCAGGTAACTGAAGCTTTCTTT. This sequence encodes CASSLTPQVTEAFF.

The V call is TRBV5-6, the J call TRBJ1-2; D is unresolved. V was shortened by 0 bases and J by 6 bases, with 9 bases between the two germline ends. The CDR3 loop spans 13 amino acids. Germline CDR1 and CDR2: SGHDT and YYEEEE. The CDR3 is CASSLVGLDGYTF. The CDR3, as DNA: TGTGCCAGCAGCTTGGTGGGTCTCGATGGCTACACCTTC. Looking up the rest from reference TRBV5-6 and TRBJ1-2 gives the full variable domain: DAGVTQSPTHLIKTRGQQVTLRCSPKSGHDTVSWYQQALGQGPQFIFQYYEEEERQRGNFPDRFSGHQFPNYSSELNVNALLLGDSALYLCASSLVGLDGYTFGSGTRLTVV.